A selection of T cell receptor beta chains follows, all from one sample in a study of cytomegalovirus exposure and HLA in healthy donors. Repertoires were generated with immunoSEQ multiplex PCR, while TCRdb's copy carries only in-frame clones and drops some. The sample holds about 190,000 clones, under 85% seen once. The sequencing input was PBMCs. The receptor set was obtained from a woman aged 18-29 years in good health and CMV-seronegative. Each CDR3 is given without its conserved first and last residue. Each record gives: D gene, V gene, J gene, CDR3 protein. The D gene is left open where the match is weak.

d_gene: -; v_gene: TRBV7-8; j_gene: TRBJ2-2; CDR3aa: ASSLGAEPGELF
d_gene: -; v_gene: TRBV9; j_gene: TRBJ1-6; CDR3aa: ASSFSAGRAASNSPLH
d_gene: -; v_gene: TRBV19; j_gene: TRBJ1-5; CDR3aa: ASSILRERQPQH
d_gene: TRBD2; v_gene: TRBV19; j_gene: TRBJ2-1; CDR3aa: ASSTSGRSYNEQF
d_gene: -; v_gene: TRBV10-3; j_gene: TRBJ2-5; CDR3aa: AISEDRRVQETQY
d_gene: TRBD1; v_gene: TRBV11-2; j_gene: TRBJ1-1; CDR3aa: ASSLIIGQGMNTEAF
d_gene: TRBD1; v_gene: TRBV29-1; j_gene: TRBJ2-2; CDR3aa: SVENRGRTGELF
d_gene: TRBD1; v_gene: TRBV7-2; j_gene: TRBJ2-5; CDR3aa: ASSFSQTGRWETQY
d_gene: -; v_gene: TRBV30; j_gene: TRBJ1-5; CDR3aa: AWSVRGFNQPQH
d_gene: -; v_gene: TRBV28; j_gene: TRBJ1-2; CDR3aa: ASSQQAYGYT
d_gene: TRBD2; v_gene: TRBV27; j_gene: TRBJ2-7; CDR3aa: ASSRGTSGGYSYEQY
d_gene: -; v_gene: TRBV2; j_gene: -; CDR3aa: ASSLASAPEQY
d_gene: -; v_gene: TRBV7-2; j_gene: TRBJ2-2; CDR3aa: ASKPYAGTGELF
d_gene: -; v_gene: TRBV14; j_gene: TRBJ2-5; CDR3aa: ASSPARTGYQETQY
d_gene: -; v_gene: TRBV18; j_gene: TRBJ2-5; CDR3aa: ASSPLLANQETQY
d_gene: TRBD1; v_gene: TRBV19; j_gene: TRBJ1-1; CDR3aa: ASSIGGQTPFEVEAF
d_gene: -; v_gene: TRBV14; j_gene: TRBJ1-2; CDR3aa: ASSQGPGSANYGYT
d_gene: TRBD1; v_gene: TRBV9; j_gene: TRBJ2-7; CDR3aa: ASSVGGDSPYEQY
d_gene: TRBD2; v_gene: TRBV5-4; j_gene: TRBJ2-5; CDR3aa: ASSRVAGSGETQY
d_gene: -; v_gene: TRBV15; j_gene: TRBJ1-2; CDR3aa: ATSRAGDYGYT
d_gene: -; v_gene: TRBV19; j_gene: TRBJ1-6; CDR3aa: ASSPRGGNSPLH
d_gene: TRBD1; v_gene: TRBV7-3; j_gene: TRBJ2-7; CDR3aa: ASSRRTGSYEQY
d_gene: -; v_gene: TRBV6-6; j_gene: TRBJ1-1; CDR3aa: ASSYSVQGTSEAF
d_gene: -; v_gene: TRBV15; j_gene: TRBJ2-5; CDR3aa: ATSRSGGWETQY
d_gene: TRBD1; v_gene: TRBV4-2; j_gene: TRBJ2-3; CDR3aa: ASSQDMTGGRTDTQY
d_gene: TRBD2; v_gene: TRBV7-9; j_gene: TRBJ2-3; CDR3aa: ASSSARGTSVNTDTQY
d_gene: -; v_gene: TRBV7-2; j_gene: TRBJ1-2; CDR3aa: ASSPTAGGYT
d_gene: TRBD2; v_gene: TRBV6-1; j_gene: TRBJ2-7; CDR3aa: ASSEPVSGGTYEQY
d_gene: -; v_gene: TRBV2; j_gene: TRBJ1-1; CDR3aa: ASSAVRDTEAF
d_gene: -; v_gene: TRBV7-8; j_gene: TRBJ2-7; CDR3aa: ASSLGGGLAGDHYEQY
d_gene: -; v_gene: TRBV10-1; j_gene: TRBJ1-5; CDR3aa: ASSQQGLGQPQH
d_gene: TRBD1; v_gene: TRBV5-4; j_gene: TRBJ2-2; CDR3aa: ASSLGQGFSNTGELF
d_gene: TRBD1; v_gene: TRBV7-3; j_gene: TRBJ1-2; CDR3aa: ASSFDRGSGYT
d_gene: TRBD1; v_gene: TRBV6-5; j_gene: TRBJ1-4; CDR3aa: ASGIRTGAEKLF
d_gene: -; v_gene: TRBV27; j_gene: TRBJ2-7; CDR3aa: ASSWSQRHQAYEQY
d_gene: -; v_gene: TRBV28; j_gene: TRBJ2-7; CDR3aa: ASSSRINSYEQY
d_gene: TRBD1; v_gene: TRBV27; j_gene: TRBJ1-5; CDR3aa: ASSLEGARDQPQH
d_gene: -; v_gene: TRBV15; j_gene: TRBJ1-2; CDR3aa: ATSRESGSGYGYT
d_gene: -; v_gene: TRBV15; j_gene: TRBJ1-6; CDR3aa: ATSTEELNSPLH
d_gene: TRBD1; v_gene: TRBV5-1; j_gene: TRBJ1-2; CDR3aa: ASSQGQDYGYT
d_gene: TRBD2; v_gene: TRBV4-1; j_gene: TRBJ2-3; CDR3aa: ASSQVGSSGITDTQY
d_gene: -; v_gene: TRBV7-9; j_gene: TRBJ2-7; CDR3aa: ASSPRDEQY
d_gene: TRBD2; v_gene: TRBV25-1; j_gene: TRBJ2-3; CDR3aa: ASSDRDYTDTQY
d_gene: -; v_gene: TRBV27; j_gene: TRBJ2-3; CDR3aa: ASSLSDSPVDTDTQY
d_gene: -; v_gene: TRBV5-1; j_gene: TRBJ1-3; CDR3aa: ASSLGTEGSGNTIY
d_gene: -; v_gene: TRBV5-1; j_gene: TRBJ1-6; CDR3aa: ASSRTGESSYNSPLH
d_gene: -; v_gene: TRBV5-6; j_gene: TRBJ2-3; CDR3aa: ASSFWVRGGADTQY
d_gene: TRBD1; v_gene: TRBV11-2; j_gene: TRBJ2-7; CDR3aa: ASSLQGVRRYEQY
d_gene: TRBD2; v_gene: TRBV9; j_gene: TRBJ2-6; CDR3aa: ASSHSGVRSNVLT
d_gene: TRBD2; v_gene: TRBV19; j_gene: TRBJ2-1; CDR3aa: ASSRLASSYNEQF
d_gene: -; v_gene: TRBV7-3; j_gene: TRBJ1-2; CDR3aa: ASSLDRFAGYT
d_gene: -; v_gene: TRBV25-1; j_gene: TRBJ1-1; CDR3aa: ASTVGSTMNTEAF
d_gene: -; v_gene: TRBV5-1; j_gene: TRBJ1-4; CDR3aa: ASSFGLLNEKLF
d_gene: -; v_gene: TRBV7-9; j_gene: TRBJ1-1; CDR3aa: ASSLAQVNTEAF